The clone carrying this TCR beta chain was counted a few times. Its matching antigen is unknown. Healthy Caucasians alone served as donors. The record originates from a study of identical twins. General study results and limits: There was more out-of-frame TCR alpha sharing in monozygotic twins than models estimated.

TCRdb called the 5' RACE reads again in MiXCR, with one record for every CDR3 protein. This sample has about 660,000 distinct CDR3 sequences; over 8.5% occur once, and the top ten carry approximately 0.89%. Germline V gene data show CDR1 as SGHRS and CDR2 as YFSETQ. The CDR3 runs to 14 residues. V lost 4 bases, J lost 10 bases, and 7 bases stayed unmatched. The sample also formed part of further work on yellow fever vaccine responses in identical twins.

The chain combines TRBV5-1 with TRBJ1-6, with TRBD1 matching 8 bases. Sequencing was carried out using PBMCs. This clonotype originated in a woman younger than 30 in good health. CDR3: CASSLTGESSPLHF. In DNA form, the CDR3 reads TGCGCCAGCAGCCTGACAGGGGAAAGCTCACCCCTCCACTTT.